This T cell receptor (beta chain) was recorded in a study of CD8 T cells in ankylosing spondylitis. Study-level findings and limits: There was reportedly significant enrichment of clones that were disease-linked in matched ankylosing spondylitis synovial fluid. Disease-linked clones were CD8+ and relatively rare in peripheral blood.

MiXCR, applied by TCRdb to the 5' RACE reads, yields one record per CDR3 protein. In the table there are a few hundred thousand distinct CDR3 sequences, 15% to 20% of which are singletons. Germline V gene sequence: CDR1 DFQATT, CDR2 SNEGSKA (reference sequence). The CDR3 consists of 15 residues. V lost 1 base, J lost 0 bases, and 13 bases lay in between. This clonotype has a count of ten or more. The target antigen is unknown. This TCR was sampled from a male donor with ankylosing spondylitis or in good health (not recorded which). The chain recombines TRBV20-1 with TRBJ2-7; D is perhaps TRBD1 (5 bases). Material for sequencing was blood, either unsorted or a sorted T cell fraction (not recorded which). The CDR3 spells CSARAYGQPSYEQYF. In nucleotides, the CDR3 is TGCAGTGCTAGAGCCTATGGACAACCCTCCTACGAGCAGTACTTC.